This T cell receptor (beta chain) was profiled in a study of CD8+ T cells in alopecia areata. Notes on the study in general: Having one nonresponder leaves uncertain how baseline CD8+ expansion relates to response. TCRs were shared less clearly across patients than in mice, possibly for HLA-related reasons.

The germline CDR1 and CDR2 sequences are GTSNPN and SVGIG (reference sequence). The CDR3 has 13 amino acids. The treatment was: oral pan-JAK inhibitor, 5-10 mg twice daily. Notes on this clone: Antigen: not known. One end of the junction varies from germline; a read error may be responsible.

RNA, once extracted, was reverse transcribed into cDNA for use as the sequencing template. Sequencing used immunoSEQ multiplex PCR; TCRdb keeps in-frame clones, though not all of them. The repertoire includes some 200,000 clones, approximately 60% of them detected once, and roughly 3.3% sits in the top ten. The chain links TRBV30 to TRBJ2-3, with D uncertain. The clonotype was recovered from a human donor with alopecia areata. The sample in question was CD4+ T cells sorted from blood, obtained at week 4, from a patient treated with tofacitinib. The CDR3 sequence is CAWSEGFLRLLDF. The CDR3 DNA follows: TGTGCCTGGAGTGAAGGCTTCCTAAGGCTGTTGGATTTT.